This passage covers 20 T cell receptor beta chains from one sample sequenced in a study of shared clonotypes between healthy human individuals. Sequenced by immunoSEQ multiplex PCR; TCRdb stores in-frame clones only, minus some. This table has about 980,000 clones, about 80% appearing once. What was sequenced was memory CD4+ T cells sorted from blood. This sample's subset: CD45RA-negative fraction. The receptors were sampled from a man aged 18 to 30 in good health.

The rearrangement links TRBV28 to TRBJ1-5; D call uncertain. The CDR3 runs 12 residues. Trimming cost V 4 bases and J 4 bases, with 5 bases left between them. Germline CDR1 is MDHEN and CDR2 is SYDVKM. The chain's CDR3 is CASSSRNQPQHF. CDR3 DNA sequence: TGTGCCAGCAGTTCCCGTAATCAGCCCCAGCATTTT. The full variable domain, with the rest looked up from reference TRBV28 and TRBJ1-5, is DVKVTQSSRYLVKRTGEKVFLECVQDMDHENMFWYRQDPGLGLRLIYFSYDVKMKEKGDIPEGYSVSREKKERFSLILESASTNQTSMYLCASSSRNQPQHFGDGTRLSIL.

J is TRBJ2-7 and V is TRBV19, with D tentatively TRBD1 (6 bases). Between the trimmed V and J ends, which lost 0 bases and 0 bases, there was a span of 9 bases. CDR1 and CDR2 from the germline V gene are LNHDA and SQIVND (reference sequence). The CDR3 covers 15 residues. The DNA of the CDR3 is TGTGCCAGTAGTATAGACAGGGGTCCCTCCTACGAGCAGTACTTC. Amino acids: CASSIDRGPSYEQYF.

The chain uses TRBV15 and TRBJ2-3; unclear D gene. The CDR3 extends over 15 amino acids. V lost 0 bases, J lost 5 bases, and 12 bases lay in between. CDR1 is LNHNV, CDR2 YYDKDF, per germline (reference sequence). CDR3 nucleotides: TGTGCCACCAGCAGAGATGTGACCCTGGGAGATACGCAGTATTTT. It codes for CATSRDVTLGDTQYF. The full variable domain, with the rest looked up from reference TRBV15 and TRBJ2-3, is DAMVIQNPRYQVTQFGKPVTLSCSQTLNHNVMYWYQQKSSQAPKLLFHYYDKDFNNEADTPDNFQSRRPNTSFCFLDIRSPGLGDTAMYLCATSRDVTLGDTQYFGPGTRLTVL.

The chain joins TRBV5-1 to TRBJ1-1; D is undetermined. Between the trimmed V and J ends, which lost 2 bases and 1 base, there was a span of 6 bases. Germline V gives CDR1 SGHRS, CDR2 YFSETQ. The CDR3 runs to 13 residues. CDR3 residues: CASSFQTNTEAFF. DNA for the CDR3: TGCGCCAGCAGCTTCCAAACGAACACTGAAGCTTTCTTT.

Only a few counts were recorded for this clone. Here the CDR3 reads CASSLVSQGTDTQYF. The CDR3, as DNA: TGCGCCAGCAGCCTAGTGTCGCAAGGCACAGATACGCAGTATTTT. The gene calls are TRBV4-1 and TRBJ2-3; D remains unclear. This CDR3 contains 15 residues. With 4 bases removed from V and 1 base from J, the gap between germline ends came to 12 bases. In germline, CDR1 is MGHRA, CDR2 YSYEKL.

The chain couples TRBV10-1 to TRBJ2-1, with no clear D. Per the germline V gene, CDR1 is WNHNN and CDR2 is SYGVQD (reference sequence). The CDR3 is 14 residues long. Trimming stripped 0 bases from V and 7 bases from J, with 10 bases between. The chain's CDR3 is CASSESNPVNEQFF. CDR3 DNA: TGCGCCAGCAGTGAGTCGAACCCTGTGAATGAGCAGTTCTTC.

The chain uses TRBV7-9 and TRBJ2-5; D is perhaps TRBD1 (5 bases). Per germline, CDR1 SEHNR and CDR2 FQNEAQ (reference sequence). The CDR3 sequence is 16 residues long. The V gene lost 8 bases and the J gene lost 5 bases, with 24 bases spanning the gap. The CDR3 here is CASVGQAGSSEETQYF. In DNA, the CDR3 is TGTGCCAGCGTCGGCCAAGCAGGGTCGTCGGAGGAGACCCAGTACTTC.

The chain has TRBV27 and TRBJ2-1, with D maybe TRBD1 (5 bases). Germline V lookup: CDR1 MNHEY, CDR2 SMNVEV (reference sequence). V gave up 4 bases and J gave up 9 bases, with 10 bases separating them. CDR3 length: 12 residues. CDR3 in amino acids: CASSYLQGEQFF. CDR3 DNA sequence: TGTGCCAGCAGTTATCTGCAGGGTGAGCAGTTCTTC.

CDR3: CASSLALRREQYF. The CDR3 DNA sequence: TGCGCCAGCAGCTTGGCTCTACGGCGCGAGCAGTACTTC. The rearrangement links TRBV5-1 to TRBJ2-7; D remains unclear. Deletions cut 0 bases from V and 6 bases from J, with 10 bases between. Germline lookup yields CDR1 SGHRS and CDR2 YFSETQ. The CDR3 sequence is 13 residues long.

This clone has only one observation. This chain uses TRBV30 with TRBJ2-5; 9 bases line up with TRBD2. V lost 6 bases, J lost 0 bases, and 11 bases stayed unmatched. The CDR3 spans 16 residues. Germline lookup yields CDR1 GTSNPN and CDR2 SVGIG (reference sequence). The CDR3 loop is CACGTSWGYNQETQYF. CDR3 bases: TGTGCCTGCGGGACTAGCTGGGGCTATAACCAAGAGACCCAGTACTTC.

The chain couples TRBV18 to TRBJ2-5; no clear D gene. Germline V gene data show CDR1 as KGHSH and CDR2 as LQKENI. Trimming stripped 6 bases from V and 1 base from J, with 12 bases between. The CDR3 is 14 amino acids. The CDR3 DNA is TGTGCCAGCTCGTTGTCGGTGACCCAAGAGACCCAGTACTTC. Its translation: CASSLSVTQETQYF.

With respect to this clone: Within the sample, other DNA sequences also encode this same CDR3. The V gene is TRBV11-2, the J gene TRBJ1-2; D possibly corresponds to TRBD1 (5 bases). Trimming removed 0 bases from V and 4 bases from J, with 12 bases in between. The CDR3 has 15 amino acids. CDR1 SGHAT and CDR2 FQNNGV come from the germline V gene. The CDR3 here is CASSLESGTPYGYTF. The CDR3 DNA reads as TGTGCCAGCAGCTTAGAATCAGGGACGCCCTATGGCTACACCTTC.

This chain uses TRBV4-1 with TRBJ2-2; D not certain. V dropped 1 base and J dropped 7 bases, with 10 bases sitting between them. Looked up from germline, CDR1 is MGHRA and CDR2 is YSYEKL. This CDR3 region has 14 residues. The CDR3 is CASSQVARFGELFF. Here the CDR3 DNA reads TGCGCCAGCAGCCAAGTGGCCAGATTCGGGGAGCTGTTTTTT.

CDR3 nucleotide sequence: TGTGCCAGCAGTTCGACAGCCGCCTACAATGAGCAGTTCTTC. Protein sequence: CASSSTAAYNEQFF. The J gene is TRBJ2-1, the V gene TRBV28; the D gene is possibly TRBD1 (5 bases). The length of the CDR3 is 14 residues. Per the germline V gene, CDR1 is MDHEN and CDR2 is SYDVKM. V lost 4 bases, J lost 2 bases, and 9 bases lay in between. The full variable domain, in which reference TRBV28 and TRBJ2-1 provide the parts outside the CDR3, is DVKVTQSSRYLVKRTGEKVFLECVQDMDHENMFWYRQDPGLGLRLIYFSYDVKMKEKGDIPEGYSVSREKKERFSLILESASTNQTSMYLCASSSTAAYNEQFFGPGTRLTVL.

In the case of this clone: Other DNA variants within this sample encode the same CDR3. V and J are TRBV7-2 and TRBJ2-7, with D perhaps given as TRBD1 or TRBD2 (6 bases each). Germline V gives CDR1 SGHTA, CDR2 FQGNSA. Trimming took off 0 bases at V and 4 bases at J, with 10 bases between the two ends. This CDR3 is built from 14 residues. In DNA, the CDR3 is TGTGCCAGCAGCTTAGCCGGGGGCGCTTACGAGCAGTACTTC. It yields the protein CASSLAGGAYEQYF. Combining the CDR3 with reference TRBV7-2 and TRBJ2-7 gives the whole variable domain GAGVSQSPSNKVTEKGKDVELRCDPISGHTALYWYRQSLGQGLEFLIYFQGNSAPDKSGLPSDRFSAERTGGSVSTLTIQRTQQEDSAVYLCASSLAGGAYEQYFGPGTRLTVT.

The V gene is TRBV5-6, the J gene TRBJ2-7; D ambiguous. Trimming took off 3 bases at V and 2 bases at J, with 12 bases between the two ends. The CDR3 totals 14 residues. The V gene's germline CDR1 is SGHDT and CDR2 YYEEEE. CDR3 DNA sequence: TGTGCCAGCAGCTGGAGATCGGTAACCTACGAGCAGTACTTC. Protein: CASSWRSVTYEQYF.

This rearrangement joins TRBV7-2 to TRBJ2-6; a possible D gene is TRBD1 (6 bases). V was pared by 7 bases and J by 0 bases, with 16 bases between. CDR3 length: 17 residues. The germline V gene has CDR1 SGHTA and CDR2 FQGNSA. The CDR3 loop is CASNLDRRVSGANVLTF. The CDR3 DNA reads as TGTGCCAGCAATCTCGACAGGCGAGTCTCTGGGGCCAACGTCCTGACTTTC.

This clone came up many times. This CDR3 is also generated by other DNA sequences in the sample. The chain employs TRBV7-8 and TRBJ2-5; TRBD2 aligns across 7 bases. The germline gives CDR1 SGHVS, CDR2 FQNEAQ. V was pared by 0 bases and J by 5 bases, with 0 bases of the junction left unmatched. The CDR3 extends over 13 amino acids. The CDR3 loop reads CASSLAGGETQYF. The CDR3 DNA reads TGTGCCAGCAGCTTAGCGGGAGGGGAGACCCAGTACTTC.

The genes are TRBV19 and TRBJ2-1; possible D gene TRBD2, 6 bases. The CDR3 length is 15 residues. CDR1 is LNHDA, CDR2 SQIVND, per germline (reference sequence). The germline V and J ends were trimmed by 3 bases and 5 bases, with 14 bases remaining between them. The CDR3 reads CASSILLEGHNEQFF. CDR3 nucleotides: TGTGCCAGTAGTATTCTTTTGGAGGGACACAATGAGCAGTTCTTC. Variable domain in full (rest from reference TRBV19 and TRBJ2-1): DGGITQSPKYLFRKEGQNVTLSCEQNLNHDAMYWYRQDPGQGLRLIYYSQIVNDFQKGDIAEGYSVSREKKESFPLTVTSAQKNPTAFYLCASSILLEGHNEQFFGPGTRLTVL.

The chain links TRBV16 to TRBJ2-7, with TRBD1 as a possible D gene (5 bases). The CDR3 totals 16 residues. Germline V gene lookup returns CDR1 KGHSY and CDR2 FQNENV. V gave up 4 bases and J gave up 2 bases, with 18 bases separating them. CDR3 nucleotide sequence: TGTGCCAGCAGCCCCTTAGGGGATCGCTACCCCTACGAGCAGTACTTC. It encodes CASSPLGDRYPYEQYF.